The 26 T cell receptor beta chains below were found in one sample sequenced in a study of PD-L1 blockade in urothelial cancer. The table came from immunoSEQ multiplex PCR; TCRdb's copy has only in-frame clones and leaves some out. The sample records approximately 52,000 clones, about 75% being singletons. Time point in this sample: pretreatment peripheral blood. The material was PBMCs, obtained around atezolizumab (anti-PD-L1) treatment. The origin of the receptors is a man aged 70-80 years with urothelial cancer.

V and J are TRBV5-1 and TRBJ2-7, with D possibly TRBD1 on 6 matching bases. Trimming left V 4 bases short and J 2 bases short, with 13 bases between. Per germline, CDR1 SGHRS and CDR2 YFSETQ. CDR3 length equals 14 residues. The CDR3 here is CASSVGHSTYEQYF. DNA for the CDR3: TGCGCCAGCAGCGTGGGACACTCCACCTACGAGCAGTACTTC.

A word on this clone: Other DNA sequences in this sample translate to the same CDR3. The chain combines TRBV7-3 with TRBJ2-7, with D possibly matching TRBD2 (5 bases). Germline V gene data show CDR1 as SGHTA and CDR2 as FQGTGA. The CDR3 sequence is 14 residues long. Trimming pared 2 bases from V and 2 bases from J, leaving 10 bases between. CDR3 loop: CASSLLSGPYEQYF. The CDR3 nucleotides are TGTGCCAGCAGCTTATTAAGCGGTCCCTACGAGCAGTACTTC.

The CDR3 bases are TGTGCCAGCAGAAAACAGGAAAATCAGCCCCAGCATTTT. The encoded protein is CASRKQENQPQHF. This sequence joins TRBV6-5 and TRBJ1-5; possibly TRBD1 for D (5 bases). V lost 6 bases, J lost 4 bases, and 10 bases lay in between. Germline loops: CDR1 MNHEY, CDR2 SVGAGI. CDR3 length equals 13 residues.

This clone was recorded a few times. The rearrangement links TRBV6-1 to TRBJ2-7, with D maybe TRBD1 (6 bases). Germline loops: CDR1 MNHNS, CDR2 SASEGT. The CDR3 sequence is 15 residues long. Trimming took 2 bases from V and 0 from J, leaving 11 bases between them. The CDR3 DNA sequence: TGTGCCAGCAGTGAAATCGGGGACATCTCCTACGAGCAGTACTTC. Translation: CASSEIGDISYEQYF.

This clone was seen a handful of times. DNA for the CDR3: TGTGCCAGCAGCGCAGCGTACAATCAGCCCCAGCATTTT. Amino acid sequence: CASSAAYNQPQHF. V is TRBV11-1 and J is TRBJ1-5; D is undetermined. Trimming took off 5 bases at V and 3 bases at J, with 8 bases between the two ends. The germline gives CDR1 SGHAT, CDR2 FQDESV (reference sequence). This CDR3 is built from 13 residues. The variable domain in full, with the rest retrieved from reference TRBV11-1 and TRBJ1-5, is EAEVAQSPRYKITEKSQAVAFWCDPISGHATLYWYRQILGQGPELLVQFQDESVVDDSQLPKDRFSAERLKGVDSTLKIQPAELGDSAMYLCASSAAYNQPQHFGDGTRLSIL.

The chain employs TRBV27 and TRBJ1-5, with a weak D call TRBD1 (5 bases). The CDR3 runs to 15 residues. The V end was cut by 2 bases, the J end by 3 bases, with 11 bases between. Looked up from germline, CDR1 is MNHEY and CDR2 is SMNVEV (reference sequence). The DNA for the CDR3 is TGTGCCAGCAGTTTAAAGGGGTGGAACAATCAGCCCCAGCATTTT. Translating gives CASSLKGWNNQPQHF.

This rearrangement joins TRBV18 to TRBJ1-5; TRBD1 aligns across 8 bases. Trimming took 3 bases from V and 4 from J; bases not matched to a gene: 14. CDR3 size: 18 residues. Germline V gene data show CDR1 as KGHSH and CDR2 as LQKENI. Here the CDR3 DNA reads TGTGCCAGCTCACCTGGGACTGCAGGGGGCAGCGGGAATCAGCCCCAGCATTTT. This gives the protein CASSPGTAGGSGNQPQHF.

The chain has TRBV6-5 and TRBJ2-7; the D gene is possibly TRBD1 (6 bases). V was pared by 7 bases and J by 0 bases, with 16 bases between. Germline-derived CDR1 and CDR2 are MNHEY and SVGAGI. The CDR3 runs to 15 residues. In nucleotides, the CDR3 is TGTGCCAGCAACCCCTCCCGGGACACCTCCTACGAGCAGTACTTC. This encodes CASNPSRDTSYEQYF.

The chain has TRBV2 and TRBJ2-5, with 7 bases aligning to TRBD2. The junction had 10 bases not matched to a gene; V was cut back by 8 bases and J by 1 base. This CDR3 spans 15 amino acids. Germline CDR1 and CDR2: SNHLY and FYNNEI. The CDR3: CASRASRGVQETQYF. CDR3 nucleotides: TGTGCCAGCCGCGCTAGTCGGGGGGTCCAAGAGACCCAGTACTTC.

The chain links TRBV7-2 to TRBJ2-5, with 12 bases that match TRBD2. V lost 1 base and J lost 4; bases outside the gene matches: 10. CDR3 length: 18 residues. From germline, CDR1 is SGHTA and CDR2 FQGNSA. CDR3 loop: CASSLVQILAGGPETQYF. The CDR3 bases are TGTGCCAGCAGCTTAGTACAAATACTAGCGGGGGGTCCAGAGACCCAGTACTTC.

The J gene is TRBJ2-5, the V gene TRBV6-5; TRBD1 matches at 10 bases. V shed 5 bases and J 4 bases; nucleotides not matched to a gene: 7. The CDR3 is 15 amino acids. CDR1 is MNHEY and CDR2 is SVGAGI in the germline V gene. The CDR3 region is CASSGGQGVVETQYF. For the CDR3, the DNA is TGTGCCAGCAGTGGCGGACAGGGGGTCGTAGAGACCCAGTACTTC.

The chain is built from TRBV5-6 and TRBJ2-7, with TRBD1 matching 7 bases. V dropped 6 bases and J dropped 0; count of bases not matched to a gene: 6. The CDR3 has 14 residues. Germline lookup yields CDR1 SGHDT and CDR2 YYEEEE. The CDR3 here is CASIIQGNSYEQYF. Written as DNA, the CDR3 is TGTGCCAGCATAATACAGGGGAACTCCTACGAGCAGTACTTC. Combining the CDR3 with reference TRBV5-6 and TRBJ2-7 gives the whole variable domain DAGVTQSPTHLIKTRGQQVTLRCSPKSGHDTVSWYQQALGQGPQFIFQYYEEEERQRGNFPDRFSGHQFPNYSSELNVNALLLGDSALYLCASIIQGNSYEQYFGPGTRLTVT.

The chain employs TRBV5-1 and TRBJ2-1, with TRBD2 matching over 10 bases. This CDR3 comprises 15 residues. From germline, CDR1 is SGHRS and CDR2 YFSETQ. Trimming at V came to 3 bases and at J to 9 bases, leaving 9 bases not matched to a gene. DNA of the CDR3: TGCGCCAGCAGCTCGCTAGCGGGAGTAACGGGTGAGCAGTTCTTC. Residues: CASSSLAGVTGEQFF.

In this sample, this clone turned up a few times. This chain joins TRBV7-8 and TRBJ2-7; D might be TRBD1 (7 bases). V was shortened by 4 bases and J by 2 bases, with 12 bases between the two germline ends. The CDR3 runs to 14 residues. Looked up from germline, CDR1 is SGHVS and CDR2 is FQNEAQ. The CDR3 region has the DNA TGTGCCAGCAGCTCCCAGGGGGGAGCCTACGAGCAGTACTTC. Amino acids: CASSSQGGAYEQYF. Filled out from reference TRBV7-8 and TRBJ2-7, the complete variable domain reads GAGVSQSPRYKVAKRGQDVALRCDPISGHVSLFWYQQALGQGPEFLTYFQNEAQLDKSGLPSDRFFAERPEGSVSTLKIQRTQQEDSAVYLCASSSQGGAYEQYFGPGTRLTVT.

The V gene is TRBV13, the J gene TRBJ2-7, with 8 positions matching TRBD1. Germline V gives CDR1 PRHDT, CDR2 FYEKMQ (reference sequence). CDR3 length: 13 residues. The junction had 6 bases not matched to a gene; V was cut back by 8 bases and J by 3 bases. CDR3 sequence (DNA): TGTGCCAGCTGCTCCGGGACAGGCTACGAGCAGTACTTC. Protein product: CASCSGTGYEQYF.

This clone showed up many times. The chain is built from TRBV5-1 and TRBJ2-1; 8 bases match TRBD1. This CDR3 contains 14 residues. Trimming took 2 bases from V and 9 from J; bases not matched to a gene: 7. Germline assignment: CDR1 SGHRS and CDR2 YFSETQ. Here the CDR3 DNA reads TGCGCCAGCAGCTTAGCACACAGGGGGAGTGAGCAGTTCTTC. It codes for CASSLAHRGSEQFF.

V gene TRBV5-4 combines with J gene TRBJ2-2; possibly TRBD1 for D (5 bases). V was pared by 3 bases and J by 3 bases, with 12 bases between. This CDR3 is built from 15 residues. Germline CDR1 SGHNT, CDR2 YYREEE (reference sequence). The CDR3 loop is CASSSRDRHTGELFF. For the CDR3, the DNA is TGTGCCAGCAGCTCCAGGGATAGGCACACCGGGGAGCTGTTTTTT.

This clone was counted only a few times. The chain carries TRBV21-1 and TRBJ2-1; TRBD1, as called in the table, went unchecked against the DNA. TRBV21-1 is described as a pseudogene. CDR3 size: 17 residues. CDR3 DNA: TGTGCCAGCAGCATCCACAGGGGCAGCGACGTCTACAATGAGCAGTTCTTC. Translating it yields CASSIHRGSDVYNEQFF.

There are a few counts of this clone. CDR3 region: CASSSSGPNEQFF. CDR3 nucleotides: TGTGCCAGCAGCTCGTCGGGTCCGAATGAGCAGTTCTTC. The J gene is TRBJ2-1, the V gene TRBV5-4; unclear D gene. V was trimmed by 3 bases and J by 7 bases, leaving 11 bases between them. Germline CDR1 and CDR2: SGHNT and YYREEE (reference sequence). The CDR3 spans 13 residues.

The chain employs TRBV2 and TRBJ2-1; D uncertain. V shed 5 bases and J shed 8 bases, with 13 bases lying between them. This CDR3 contains 13 residues. The germline V gene has CDR1 SNHLY and CDR2 FYNNEI. The CDR3 loop reads CASSLSDRYEQFF. Written as DNA, the CDR3 is TGTGCCAGCAGTCTAAGCGACCGGTATGAGCAGTTCTTC.

The rearrangement uses TRBV6-6 and TRBJ2-6; TRBD1 aligns across 7 bases. Germline values: CDR1 MNHNY, CDR2 SVGAGI (reference sequence). The V and J ends lost 2 bases and 3 bases, in that order; junction bases with no gene match: 4. The CDR3 loop spans 16 amino acids. The CDR3 is CASSYRQGGGANVLTF. CDR3 DNA: TGTGCCAGCAGTTACCGACAGGGCGGTGGGGCCAACGTCCTGACTTTC.

CDR3 region: CASRLKNEQFF. For the CDR3, the DNA is TGTGCCAGCAGGCTAAAGAATGAGCAGTTCTTC. The chain uses TRBV6-5 and TRBJ2-1, with D hard to call. With 6 bases removed from V and 7 bases from J, the gap between germline ends came to 7 bases. The germline gives CDR1 MNHEY, CDR2 SVGAGI. The CDR3 consists of 11 residues.

This clone was recorded a few times. The CDR3 nucleotides read TGTGCCAGCAGTTACCTGGCATTTAAAGAGACCCAGTACTTC. This gives the protein CASSYLAFKETQYF. This chain uses TRBV6-5 with TRBJ2-5; D uncertain. The CDR3 is 14 residues long. The ends were cut back, 2 bases at V and 3 bases at J, with 10 bases in the middle. Per germline, CDR1 MNHEY and CDR2 SVGAGI.

J is TRBJ1-5 and V is TRBV2; maybe TRBD1 (6 bases). CDR3 length equals 15 residues. Per germline, CDR1 SNHLY and CDR2 FYNNEI. V dropped 6 bases and J dropped 2 bases, with 14 bases sitting between them. As DNA, the CDR3 is TGTGCCAGCAGGTCGACAGGTGAGGGCAATCAGCCCCAGCATTTT. This encodes CASRSTGEGNQPQHF.

The V call is TRBV19, the J call TRBJ2-7, with 15 bases that match TRBD2. Germline trimming cut 5 bases from V and 5 bases from J; bases unmatched to any gene: 10. Germline V gene sequence: CDR1 LNHDA, CDR2 SQIVND (reference sequence). The CDR3 sequence is 17 residues long. Here the CDR3 reads CASSPSRTSGGADEQYF. CDR3 sequence (DNA): TGTGCCAGTAGTCCCTCTCGGACTAGCGGGGGGGCAGACGAGCAGTACTTC. The full variable domain, with the rest looked up from reference TRBV19 and TRBJ2-7, is DGGITQSPKYLFRKEGQNVTLSCEQNLNHDAMYWYRQDPGQGLRLIYYSQIVNDFQKGDIAEGYSVSREKKESFPLTVTSAQKNPTAFYLCASSPSRTSGGADEQYFGPGTRLTVT.

The chain recombines TRBV6-1 with TRBJ2-2; D unresolved. This CDR3 region has 13 residues. The germline V gene encodes CDR1 MNHNS and CDR2 SASEGT. V was clipped by 1 base and J by 12 bases, with 12 bases between them. The CDR3 DNA follows: TGTGCCAGCAGTGAAGGCAGGCCCCTAAAGCTGTTTTTT. Encoded protein: CASSEGRPLKLFF.